This TCR beta chain appears in the sequencing data of a study of T cell responses to AZD1222 COVID-19 vaccine. This CDR3 spans 14 amino acids. The method was immunoSEQ multiplex PCR; TCRdb's version includes in-frame clones alone and lacks a portion of them. The top ten clones hold about 20% of a sample with just under 95,000 clones, approximately 90% of them seen once. The clonotype comes from an adult in good health. V and J are TRBV12-2 and TRBJ1-2. TRBV12-2 is given as a pseudogene. The sample in question was peripheral blood, obtained on day 0 of AZD1222 vaccination. The CDR3 sequence is CASRWVRMPDGYTF. The CDR3 DNA reads TGTGCAAGTCGCTGGGTGAGGATGCCGGATGGCTACACCTTC.